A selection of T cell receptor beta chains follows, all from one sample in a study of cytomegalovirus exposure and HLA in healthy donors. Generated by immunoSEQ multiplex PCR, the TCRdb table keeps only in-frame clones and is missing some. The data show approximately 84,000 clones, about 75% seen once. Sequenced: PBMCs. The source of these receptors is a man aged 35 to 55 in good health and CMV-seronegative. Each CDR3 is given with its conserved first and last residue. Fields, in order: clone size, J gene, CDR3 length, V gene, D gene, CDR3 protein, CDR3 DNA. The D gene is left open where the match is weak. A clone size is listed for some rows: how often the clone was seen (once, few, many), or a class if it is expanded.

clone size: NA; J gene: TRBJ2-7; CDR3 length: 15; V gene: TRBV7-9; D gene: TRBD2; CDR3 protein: CASSPPIERGPLGTF; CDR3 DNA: TGTGCCAGCAGCCCGCCGATTGAGCGGGGGCCCCTTGGAACCTTC
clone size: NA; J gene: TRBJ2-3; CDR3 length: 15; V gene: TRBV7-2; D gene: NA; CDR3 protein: CASSLSMREADTQYF; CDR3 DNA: TGTGCCAGCAGCTTAAGTATGAGAGAAGCAGATACGCAGTATTTT
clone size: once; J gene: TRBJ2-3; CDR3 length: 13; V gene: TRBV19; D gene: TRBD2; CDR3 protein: CASTSGGADTQYF; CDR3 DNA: TGTGCCAGCACTAGCGGGGGGGCGGATACGCAGTATTTT
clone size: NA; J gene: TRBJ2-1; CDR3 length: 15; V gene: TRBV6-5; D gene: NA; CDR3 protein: CASRGGTRVYNEQFF; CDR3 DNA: TGTGCCAGCAGAGGGGGAACTAGAGTTTACAATGAGCAGTTCTTC
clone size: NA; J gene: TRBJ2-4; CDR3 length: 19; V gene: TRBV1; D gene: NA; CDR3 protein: CTSSHVTGRPSPAKNIQYF; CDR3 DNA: TGCACCAGCAGCCATGTCACCGGGAGACCCAGCCCGGCCAAAAACATTCAGTACTTC
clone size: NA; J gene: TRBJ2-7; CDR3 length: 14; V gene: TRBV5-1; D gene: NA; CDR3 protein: CASEGTKRGHEQYF; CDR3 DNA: TGCGCCAGCGAAGGGACAAAACGGGGCCACGAGCAGTACTTC
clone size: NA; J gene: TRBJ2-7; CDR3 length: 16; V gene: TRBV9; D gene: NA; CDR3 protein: CASSPRVSGFHYEQYF; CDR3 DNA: TGTGCCAGCAGCCCCCGGGTGAGCGGGTTTCATTACGAGCAGTACTTC
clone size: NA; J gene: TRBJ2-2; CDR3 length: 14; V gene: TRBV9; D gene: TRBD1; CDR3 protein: CASSGGTGSGELFF; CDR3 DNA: TGTGCCAGCAGCGGCGGGACAGGGTCAGGGGAGCTGTTTTTT
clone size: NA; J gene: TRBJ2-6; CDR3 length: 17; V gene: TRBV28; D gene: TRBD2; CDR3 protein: CASGTQWGGSGANVLTF; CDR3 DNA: TGTGCCAGCGGCACACAGTGGGGGGGATCTGGGGCCAACGTCCTGACTTTC
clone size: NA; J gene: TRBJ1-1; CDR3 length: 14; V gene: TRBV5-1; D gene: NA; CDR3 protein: CASSLDGAQFEAFF; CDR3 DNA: TGCGCCAGCAGCTTGGACGGAGCCCAGTTTGAAGCTTTCTTT
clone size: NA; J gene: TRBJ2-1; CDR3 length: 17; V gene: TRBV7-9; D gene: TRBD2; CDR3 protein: CASSLEPSGGPYNEQFF; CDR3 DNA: TGTGCCAGCAGCTTAGAACCCAGCGGGGGGCCTTACAATGAGCAGTTCTTC
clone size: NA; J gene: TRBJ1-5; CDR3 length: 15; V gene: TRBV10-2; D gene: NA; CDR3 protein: CASSEYSGRGQPQHF; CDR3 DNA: TGCGCCAGCAGTGAGTATAGTGGAAGGGGTCAGCCCCAGCATTTT
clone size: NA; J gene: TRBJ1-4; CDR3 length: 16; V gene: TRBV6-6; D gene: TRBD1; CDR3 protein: CASSFTGAATNEKLFF; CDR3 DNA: TGTGCCAGCAGTTTCACAGGGGCTGCAACTAATGAAAAACTGTTTTTT
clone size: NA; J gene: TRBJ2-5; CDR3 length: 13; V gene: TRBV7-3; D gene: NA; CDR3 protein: CASSRGPRETQYF; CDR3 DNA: TGTGCCAGCAGCAGGGGCCCTAGAGAGACCCAGTACTTC
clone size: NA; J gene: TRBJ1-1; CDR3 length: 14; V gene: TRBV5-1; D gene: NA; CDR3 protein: CASSLLEINTEAFF; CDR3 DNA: TGCGCCAGCAGCTTGCTCGAGATTAACACTGAAGCTTTCTTT
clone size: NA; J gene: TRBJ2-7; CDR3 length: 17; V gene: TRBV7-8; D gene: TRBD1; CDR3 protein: CASSSRAGQGASYEQYF; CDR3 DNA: TGTGCCAGCAGCTCTAGAGCGGGACAGGGGGCCTCCTACGAGCAGTACTTC
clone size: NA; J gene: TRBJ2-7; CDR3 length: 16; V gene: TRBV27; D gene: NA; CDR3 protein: CASSHKPNLVLYEQYF; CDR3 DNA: TGTGCCAGCAGCCATAAACCGAATCTAGTCCTCTACGAGCAGTACTTC
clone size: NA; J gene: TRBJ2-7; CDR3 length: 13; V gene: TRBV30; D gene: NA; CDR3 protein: CAWSVESSYEQYF; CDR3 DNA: TGTGCCTGGAGTGTAGAGTCATCCTACGAGCAGTACTTC
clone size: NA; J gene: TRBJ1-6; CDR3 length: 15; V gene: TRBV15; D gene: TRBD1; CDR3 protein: CATSREDRVYSPLHF; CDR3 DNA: TGTGCCACCAGCCGAGAGGACAGGGTGTATTCACCCCTCCACTTT
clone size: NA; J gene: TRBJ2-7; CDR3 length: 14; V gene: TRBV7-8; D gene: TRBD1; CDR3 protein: CASSGGTGGSEQYF; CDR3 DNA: TGTGCCAGCAGCGGCGGGACAGGGGGAAGCGAGCAGTACTTC
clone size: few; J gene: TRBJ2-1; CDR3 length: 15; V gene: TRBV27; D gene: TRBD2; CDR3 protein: CASSERTSGNNEQFF; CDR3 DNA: TGTGCCAGCAGCGAACGGACTAGCGGCAACAATGAGCAGTTCTTC
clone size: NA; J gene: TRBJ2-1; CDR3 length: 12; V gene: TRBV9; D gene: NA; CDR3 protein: CASSRRENEQFF; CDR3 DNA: TGTGCCAGCTCCAGACGGGAGAATGAGCAGTTCTTC
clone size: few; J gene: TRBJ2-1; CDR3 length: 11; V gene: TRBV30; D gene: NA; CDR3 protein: CAWRGSGVEFF; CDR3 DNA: TGTGCCTGGAGGGGATCAGGGGTTGAGTTCTTC
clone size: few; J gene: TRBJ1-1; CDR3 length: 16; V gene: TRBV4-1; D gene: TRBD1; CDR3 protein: CASSQGDRGLNTEAFF; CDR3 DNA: TGCGCCAGCAGCCAAGGGGACAGGGGATTGAACACTGAAGCTTTCTTT
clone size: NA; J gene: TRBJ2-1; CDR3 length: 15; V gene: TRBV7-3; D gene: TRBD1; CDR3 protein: CASSTWPGQDNEQFF; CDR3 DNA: TGTGCCAGCAGCACCTGGCCGGGACAGGACAATGAGCAGTTCTTC
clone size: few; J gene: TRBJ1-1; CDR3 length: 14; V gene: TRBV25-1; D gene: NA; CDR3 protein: CASSEQDGRTEAFF; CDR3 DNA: TGTGCCAGCAGTGAACAGGATGGGAGGACGGAAGCTTTCTTT
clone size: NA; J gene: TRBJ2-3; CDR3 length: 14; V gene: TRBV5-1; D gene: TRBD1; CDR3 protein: CASTKGTAADTQYF; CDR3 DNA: TGCGCCAGCACGAAGGGGACAGCAGCAGATACGCAGTATTTT
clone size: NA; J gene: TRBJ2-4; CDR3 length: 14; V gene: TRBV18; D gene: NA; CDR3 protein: CASSPPADRNIQYF; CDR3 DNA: TGTGCCAGCTCACCACCCGCGGATCGGAACATTCAGTACTTC
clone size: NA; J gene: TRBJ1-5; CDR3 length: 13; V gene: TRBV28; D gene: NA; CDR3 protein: CASSLTGQQPQHF; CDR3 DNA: TGTGCCAGCAGTTTAACAGGGCAACAGCCCCAGCATTTT
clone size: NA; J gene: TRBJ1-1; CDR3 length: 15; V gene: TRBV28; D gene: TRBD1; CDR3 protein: CAIDRDRTPYTEAFF; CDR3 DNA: TGTGCCATCGACCGGGACAGAACACCCTACACTGAAGCTTTCTTT
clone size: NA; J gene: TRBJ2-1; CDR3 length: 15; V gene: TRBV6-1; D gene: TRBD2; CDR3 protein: CASIERGVTVDEQFF; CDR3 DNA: TGTGCCAGCATCGAACGGGGGGTAACCGTCGATGAGCAGTTCTTC
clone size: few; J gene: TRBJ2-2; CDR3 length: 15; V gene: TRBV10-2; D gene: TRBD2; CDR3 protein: CASRTTGGGTGELFF; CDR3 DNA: TGCGCCAGCAGGACAACCGGGGGGGGGACCGGGGAGCTGTTTTTT
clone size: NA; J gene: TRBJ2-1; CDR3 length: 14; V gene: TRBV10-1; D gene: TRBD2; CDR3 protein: CASSTLAGVHEQFF; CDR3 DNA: TGCGCCAGCAGCACTTTAGCGGGAGTTCATGAGCAGTTCTTC
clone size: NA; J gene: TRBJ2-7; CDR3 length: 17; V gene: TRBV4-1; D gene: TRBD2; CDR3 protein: CASSPLFGDYSSYEQYF; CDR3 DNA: TGCGCCAGCAGCCCTCTGTTCGGGGACTACAGTTCCTACGAGCAGTACTTC
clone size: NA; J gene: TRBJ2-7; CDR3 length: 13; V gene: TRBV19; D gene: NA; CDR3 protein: CASSILAGDEQYF; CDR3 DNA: TGTGCCAGTAGTATATTGGCAGGGGACGAGCAGTACTTC